This T cell receptor (beta chain) was sequenced during a study of CD8 T cells in ankylosing spondylitis. Study-wide results and limits: A CD8+ phenotype characterized the disease-linked clones, which were relatively rare in peripheral blood. A TCR beta motif of about 8 highly homologous variants seemed to mark ankylosing spondylitis blood. Reports of some motif variants in reactive arthritis synovial fluid and blood predate this one.

Quantitative molecular-barcoded 5'-RACE generated the TCR beta libraries. TCRdb re-analysed the 5' RACE reads in MiXCR, keeping a single row per CDR3 protein. The table has just under 550,000 distinct CDR3 sequences, roughly 13% seen once. This clonotype has more than one count but fewer than ten. Antigen: not known. The receptor was isolated from a male donor with ankylosing spondylitis. Sequenced material: blood, either unsorted or a sorted T cell fraction (not recorded which).

The CDR3, as DNA: TGTGCCAGCAGCTTGTTGGCGGGCACCGGGGAGCTGTTTTTT. Protein: CASSLLAGTGELFF. J is TRBJ2-2 and V is TRBV11-2, with D possibly matching TRBD2 (5 bases). In germline, CDR1 is SGHAT, CDR2 FQNNGV. Deletions cut 3 bases from V and 4 bases from J, with 9 bases between. The CDR3 is made up of 14 amino acids.